This entry is about one T cell receptor (beta chain). Trimming removed 0 bases at V and 5 bases at J, with 12 bases between. The V gene's germline CDR1 is SGDLS and CDR2 YYNGEE. There are 15 residues in the CDR3. The data belong to a study of cytotoxic CD8 clonotypes in ibrutinib-treated CLL. Whole-study context: Partial responses numbered roughly 25 and complete responses 2; after a median about 6 years, 14 stayed remitted and about twelve progressed.

Repertoires were generated with immunoSEQ multiplex PCR, while TCRdb's copy carries only in-frame clones and drops some. The repertoire holds about 140,000 clones, about 84% seen once, with about 7.4% in the top ten. The chain is built from TRBV9 and TRBJ2-1; a possible D gene is TRBD1 (5 bases). Specimen: PBMCs, collected after 36 months of ibrutinib treatment. The origin of this receptor is a human donor with chronic lymphocytic leukemia. DNA of the CDR3: TGTGCCAGCAGCGTAGGGCAGGGTTGGGACAATGAGCAGTTCTTC. It encodes CASSVGQGWDNEQFF.